Shown below are 26 T cell receptor beta chains from a single sample sequenced in a study of cytotoxic CD8 clonotypes in ibrutinib-treated CLL. Sequencing was performed with immunoSEQ multiplex PCR; in TCRdb, only in-frame clones are kept and a portion is missing. Seen here are 140,000 or so clones, approximately 80% observed once, and the top ten hold over 10%. Sequenced material: PBMCs, taken after 12 months of ibrutinib treatment. The receptors stem from a human donor with chronic lymphocytic leukemia.

The chain has TRBV15 and TRBJ2-3; possible D gene TRBD2, 6 bases. The CDR3 has 16 amino acids. The V end lost 0 bases, the J end lost 0 bases, and 10 bases lay between the germline ends. Germline V gene sequence: CDR1 LNHNV, CDR2 YYDKDF (reference sequence). The CDR3 DNA sequence: TGTGCCACCAGCAGAGATCTTGCGGGAAGCACAGATACGCAGTATTTT. Protein sequence: CATSRDLAGSTDTQYF.

This clone came up once. The chain uses TRBV7-3 and TRBJ2-7; 10 bases line up with TRBD2. V dropped 2 bases and J dropped 4; count of bases not matched to a gene: 5. This CDR3 is 15 amino acids long. Per germline, CDR1 SGHTA and CDR2 FQGTGA. The CDR3 nucleotides are TGTGCCAGCAGCTTATCTCCTAGCGGGAGTTACGAGCAGTACTTC. Protein sequence: CASSLSPSGSYEQYF.

This clone was recorded a few times. The V gene is TRBV10-3, the J gene TRBJ2-2, with 8 bases identical to TRBD2. V lost 6 bases and J lost 3; bases outside the gene matches: 3. There are 14 residues in the CDR3. Looked up from germline, CDR1 is ENHRY and CDR2 is SYGVKD. This CDR3 reads CAIRPAGDTGELFF. The CDR3, as DNA: TGTGCCATCAGGCCAGCGGGAGACACCGGGGAGCTGTTTTTT.

The V call is TRBV27, the J call TRBJ2-6, with 9 positions matching TRBD1. CDR3 length: 16 amino acids. Unmatched junction bases numbered 2, after V lost 5 bases and J lost 0 bases. Germline V CDR1 and CDR2: MNHEY, SMNVEV (reference sequence). As DNA, the CDR3 is TGTGCCAGCAGTCGGGACAGGGACTCTGGGGCCAACGTCCTGACTTTC. It is translated as CASSRDRDSGANVLTF. Variable domain in full (rest from reference TRBV27 and TRBJ2-6): EAQVTQNPRYLITVTGKKLTVTCSQNMNHEYMSWYRQDPGLGLRQIYYSMNVEVTDKGDVPEGYKVSRKEKRNFPLILESPSPNQTSLYFCASSRDRDSGANVLTFGAGSRLTVL.

This chain connects TRBV5-4 to TRBJ2-7; a weak D match, TRBD2 (5 bases). Germline V gene lookup returns CDR1 SGHNT and CDR2 YYREEE (reference sequence). The length of the CDR3 is 13 residues. V lost 3 bases and J 2 bases, leaving 9 bases between the germline ends. The CDR3 nucleotides read TGTGCCAGCAGCTCCGGGAAGACCTACGAGCAGTACTTC. Its translation: CASSSGKTYEQYF.

V and J are TRBV10-3 and TRBJ2-5; 9 bases match TRBD2. Germline V CDR1 and CDR2: ENHRY, SYGVKD. This CDR3 comprises 15 residues. With V trimmed by 4 bases and J by 4 bases, 7 bases remained unmatched. DNA for the CDR3: TGTGCCATCAGTGGGACTAGCGTTGAAGCAGAGACCCAGTACTTC. As protein: CAISGTSVEAETQYF.

This chain uses TRBV7-2 with TRBJ2-7, with 9 nucleotides matching TRBD2. Trimming cost V 5 bases and J 5 bases; bases outside gene matches: 7. This CDR3 has 14 residues. Germline CDR1 and CDR2: SGHTA and FQGNSA. CDR3 in amino acids: CASSTGTSFNEQYF. CDR3 bases: TGTGCCAGCAGCACAGGGACTAGCTTTAACGAGCAGTACTTC.

The rearrangement links TRBV19 to TRBJ1-4; D remains unclear. The CDR3 consists of 15 residues. V shed 9 bases and J shed 6 bases, with 20 bases lying between them. The germline gives CDR1 LNHDA, CDR2 SQIVND (reference sequence). CDR3 residues: CASNPDVGGYEKLFF. The CDR3 nucleotides read TGTGCCAGCAACCCGGATGTTGGAGGGTATGAAAAACTGTTTTTT.

The chain couples TRBV11-2 to TRBJ1-2; D gene uncertain. CDR1 and CDR2 from the germline V gene are SGHAT and FQNNGV. The CDR3 spans 15 residues. V was clipped by 1 base and J by 8 bases, with 17 bases between them. The CDR3 here is CASSLVPGWNYGYTF. CDR3 bases: TGTGCCAGCAGCTTAGTTCCGGGTTGGAATTACGGCTACACCTTC. Full variable domain (missing parts from reference TRBV11-2 and TRBJ1-2): EAGVAQSPRYKIIEKRQSVAFWCNPISGHATLYWYQQILGQGPKLLIQFQNNGVVDDSQLPKDRFSAERLKGVDSTLKIQPAKLEDSAVYLCASSLVPGWNYGYTFGSGTRLTVV.

This rearrangement joins TRBV20-1 to TRBJ2-1; D is undetermined. The germline gives CDR1 DFQATT, CDR2 SNEGSKA (reference sequence). CDR3 length: 11 amino acids. V was trimmed by 6 bases and J by 3 bases, leaving 6 bases between them. As DNA, the CDR3 is TGCAGTGCAGTAGACTACAATGAGCAGTTCTTC. This sequence encodes CSAVDYNEQFF.

V and J are TRBV11-2 and TRBJ1-5; D is possibly TRBD1 (5 bases). V was clipped by 0 bases and J by 7 bases, with 13 bases between them. CDR3 length: 15 residues. The germline V gene has CDR1 SGHAT and CDR2 FQNNGV. In nucleotides, the CDR3 is TGTGCCAGCAGCTTAGATTCAGGGTCTGGCCAGCCCCAGCATTTT. Encoded protein: CASSLDSGSGQPQHF.

This chain links TRBV5-4 with TRBJ1-2; no clear D gene. V shed 4 bases and J shed 2 bases, with 9 bases lying between them. The germline V gene encodes CDR1 SGHNT and CDR2 YYREEE (reference sequence). This CDR3 comprises 13 residues. The CDR3 is CASSPQNNYGYTF. CDR3 sequence (DNA): TGTGCCAGCAGCCCACAGAACAACTATGGCTACACCTTC.

The chain has TRBV13 and TRBJ2-3; TRBD2 matches 13 bases. The CDR3 length is 15 residues. V shed 5 bases, J shed 5 bases, and the junction held 4 bases outside the gene matches. The germline CDR1 and CDR2 sequences are PRHDT and FYEKMQ (reference sequence). The CDR3 coding sequence is TGTGCCAGCAGCCCCGGACTAGCGGGAGTAGATACGCAGTATTTT. This codes for CASSPGLAGVDTQYF.

The chain combines TRBV12-5 with TRBJ2-7; TRBD2 matches 13 bases. Germline CDR1 reads LGHNT; CDR2 reads FRNRAP. The CDR3 is 16 amino acids. The junction had 4 bases not matched to a gene; V was cut back by 4 bases and J by 1 base. The CDR3 DNA sequence: TGTGCTAGTGGTTCAAGGACTAGCGGGGGTTCCTACGAGCAGTACTTC. Translated: CASGSRTSGGSYEQYF.

The chain combines TRBV7-9 with TRBJ2-3, with 7 nucleotides matching TRBD2. V was clipped by 7 bases and J by 1 base; unmatched bases: 5. Per germline, CDR1 SEHNR and CDR2 FQNEAQ (reference sequence). This CDR3 is built from 14 residues. For the CDR3, the DNA is TGTGCCAGCATCCCGGGGGGTGGCACAGATACGCAGTATTTT. Encoded protein: CASIPGGGTDTQYF.

The chain carries TRBV28 and TRBJ1-4, with no clear D. This CDR3 comprises 15 residues. Trimming cost V 5 bases and J 8 bases, with 18 bases left between them. The V gene's germline CDR1 is MDHEN and CDR2 SYDVKM. CDR3 region: CASSQQTPWEEKLFF. DNA of the CDR3: TGTGCCAGCAGTCAGCAGACACCCTGGGAAGAAAAACTGTTTTTT.

J is TRBJ2-3 and V is TRBV11-2; possibly TRBD2 for D (6 bases). Trimming cost V 3 bases and J 4 bases, with 14 bases left between them. The CDR3 covers 15 residues. Germline-derived CDR1 and CDR2 are SGHAT and FQNNGV. The CDR3 nucleotides read TGTGCCAGCAGCTTGGGGGGAGCGGTTCCAGATACGCAGTATTTT. Its protein product is CASSLGGAVPDTQYF.

The chain uses TRBV6-5 and TRBJ2-7, with TRBD1 identical over 7 bases. CDR3 size: 13 residues. CDR1 is MNHEY and CDR2 is SVGAGI in the germline V gene. The junction had 6 bases not matched to a gene; V was cut back by 3 bases and J by 7 bases. CDR3 sequence reads: CASSYGQEIEQYF. The CDR3 bases are TGTGCCAGCAGTTATGGACAGGAGATAGAGCAGTACTTC.

The J gene is TRBJ1-5, the V gene TRBV28; a weak D match, TRBD1 (5 bases). The V gene's germline CDR1 is MDHEN and CDR2 SYDVKM. V was trimmed by 6 bases and J by 3 bases, leaving 12 bases between them. The CDR3 is 14 amino acids. The CDR3 DNA sequence: TGTGCCAGCAGAAAAACAGGATACAATCAGCCCCAGCATTTT. It encodes CASRKTGYNQPQHF.

The J gene is TRBJ2-7, the V gene TRBV5-4; D unresolved. Germline CDR1 SGHNT, CDR2 YYREEE (reference sequence). V was pared by 4 bases and J by 2 bases, with 13 bases between. The CDR3 consists of 14 residues. In DNA form, the CDR3 reads TGTGCCAGCAGCCCTACTACCTTTCCCTACGAGCAGTACTTC. As protein: CASSPTTFPYEQYF.

In DNA form, the CDR3 reads TGTGCCAGTGAAGGCCGACCCACAGATACGCAGTATTTT. Its protein product is CASEGRPTDTQYF. V and J are TRBV19 and TRBJ2-3; no reliable D call. Germline loops: CDR1 LNHDA, CDR2 SQIVND (reference sequence). The CDR3 runs to 13 residues. Trimming removed 8 bases from V and 2 bases from J, with 11 bases in between. The full variable domain, rest sourced from reference TRBV19 and TRBJ2-3, is DGGITQSPKYLFRKEGQNVTLSCEQNLNHDAMYWYRQDPGQGLRLIYYSQIVNDFQKGDIAEGYSVSREKKESFPLTVTSAQKNPTAFYLCASEGRPTDTQYFGPGTRLTVL.

The CDR3 sequence is CASSGDGQGNYGYTF. The CDR3 nucleotides are TGTGCCAGCAGCGGGGACGGACAGGGAAACTATGGCTACACCTTC. This chain links TRBV7-9 with TRBJ1-2; 8 bases match TRBD1. The CDR3 is made up of 15 amino acids. With V trimmed by 5 bases and J by 2 bases, 7 bases remained unmatched. Germline V gene lookup returns CDR1 SEHNR and CDR2 FQNEAQ (reference sequence).

V and J are TRBV4-1 and TRBJ2-7; the match to TRBD2 covers 11 bases. This CDR3 has 15 residues. Germline-derived CDR1 and CDR2 are MGHRA and YSYEKL. V was clipped by 3 bases and J by 3 bases; unmatched bases: 4. CDR3 DNA: TGCGCCAGCAGCCAGGGGCTAGCGGGAGGCTACGAGCAGTACTTC. Amino acid sequence: CASSQGLAGGYEQYF.

This clone showed up just a few times. The chain is built from TRBV14 and TRBJ2-5; D assignment may be TRBD1 or TRBD2 (5 bases each). CDR1 SGHDN and CDR2 FVKESK come from the germline V gene. The ends were cut back, 3 bases at V and 4 bases at J, with 21 bases in the middle. This CDR3 has 17 amino acids. CDR3 residues: CASSQGRQLWLAETQYF. The CDR3 nucleotides read TGTGCCAGCAGCCAGGGGAGACAGTTGTGGTTGGCAGAGACCCAGTACTTC.

The V gene is TRBV7-8, the J gene TRBJ2-7, with D perhaps matching TRBD1 (5 bases). CDR1 SGHVS and CDR2 FQNEAQ come from the germline V gene. V was cut by 4 bases and J by 4 bases, with 14 bases left in between. The length of the CDR3 is 14 residues. In DNA form, the CDR3 reads TGTGCCAGCAGCTCACTAAAGACAGATTACGAGCAGTACTTC. Translating it yields CASSSLKTDYEQYF.

Concerning this clone: The identical CDR3 is also encoded by other nucleotide sequences in the sample. The gene calls are TRBV4-3 and TRBJ1-5; 7 bases line up with TRBD1. The CDR3 contains 15 residues. Germline lookup yields CDR1 LGHNA and CDR2 YSLEER. Unmatched junction bases numbered 2, after V lost 0 bases and J lost 3 bases. The CDR3 region has the DNA TGCGCCAGCAGCCAAGATAGGGGGCACAATCAGCCCCAGCATTTT. This translates into CASSQDRGHNQPQHF.